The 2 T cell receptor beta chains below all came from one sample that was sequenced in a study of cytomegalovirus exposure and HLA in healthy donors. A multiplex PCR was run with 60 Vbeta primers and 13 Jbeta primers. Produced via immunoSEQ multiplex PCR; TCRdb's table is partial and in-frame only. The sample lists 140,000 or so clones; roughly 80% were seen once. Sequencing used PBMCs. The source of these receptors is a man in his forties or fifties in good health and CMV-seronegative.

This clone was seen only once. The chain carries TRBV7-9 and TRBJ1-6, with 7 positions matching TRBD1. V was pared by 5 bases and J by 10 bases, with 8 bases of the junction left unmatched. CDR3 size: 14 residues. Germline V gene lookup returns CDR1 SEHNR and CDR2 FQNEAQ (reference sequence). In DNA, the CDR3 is TGTGCCAGCAGCCGAGACAGGGAGGAGTCACCCCTCCACTTT. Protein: CASSRDREESPLHF.

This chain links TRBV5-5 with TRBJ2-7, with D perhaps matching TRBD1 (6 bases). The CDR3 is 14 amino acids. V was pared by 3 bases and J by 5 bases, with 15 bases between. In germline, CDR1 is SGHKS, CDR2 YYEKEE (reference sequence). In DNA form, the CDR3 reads TGTGCCAGCAGCTCTATCAACACAGGGAACGAGCAGTACTTC. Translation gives CASSSINTGNEQYF.